The 30 T cell receptor beta chains presented below share a single source sample, sequenced in a study of cytomegalovirus exposure and HLA in healthy donors. Clones were sequenced by immunoSEQ multiplex PCR, and TCRdb holds only the in-frame ones, with some missing. The repertoire has tens of thousands of clones, over 85% of them found once; the top ten carry 1.2% to 1.5%. Sequences were obtained from PBMCs. The receptors shown here come from a man between 18 and 29 years old in good health and CMV-seropositive.

The chain couples TRBV4-2 to TRBJ2-1, with TRBD2 matching 8 bases. The CDR3 runs to 14 residues. The germline gives CDR1 LGHNA, CDR2 YNFKEQ. V shed 1 base and J 6 bases; nucleotides not matched to a gene: 2. The CDR3 DNA sequence: TGTGCCAGCAGCCAAGGACTAGCGCCCAATGAGCAGTTCTTC. Protein: CASSQGLAPNEQFF.

V and J are TRBV30 and TRBJ2-7; unclear D gene. Germline assignment: CDR1 GTSNPN and CDR2 SVGIG (reference sequence). The CDR3 runs 13 residues. Trimming pared 0 bases from V and 7 bases from J, leaving 13 bases between. CDR3 nucleotide sequence: TGTGCCTGGAGTGTGAGTTTTCGGGTAGAGCAGTACTTC. It is translated as CAWSVSFRVEQYF.

This rearrangement joins TRBV6-1 to TRBJ2-7, with 9 bases that match TRBD1. Germline values: CDR1 MNHNS, CDR2 SASEGT. V was clipped by 5 bases and J by 3 bases; unmatched bases: 8. The CDR3 length is 15 residues. The CDR3 spells CASSTPGQGVYEQYF. The CDR3 DNA reads TGTGCCAGCAGTACCCCGGGACAGGGAGTCTACGAGCAGTACTTC.

This sequence joins TRBV4-1 and TRBJ2-4; D unclear. This CDR3 region has 16 residues. With 2 bases removed from V and 0 bases from J, the gap between germline ends came to 11 bases. Germline V gene sequence: CDR1 MGHRA, CDR2 YSYEKL. The CDR3 is CASSQIAPIAKNIQYF. In nucleotides, the CDR3 is TGCGCCAGCAGCCAAATAGCCCCTATAGCCAAAAACATTCAGTACTTC.

This clone showed up just once. The rearrangement joins TRBV4-2 to TRBJ2-5; weak D call: TRBD1 (6 bases). Matching the DNA end better, TRBJ2-7 makes the J call doubtful. The CDR3 consists of 13 residues. Per germline, CDR1 LGHNA and CDR2 YNFKEQ. The CDR3 bases are TGTGCCAGCAGCCGGGACATTTCCTACGAGCAGTACTTC. Its translation is CASSRDISYEQYF.

CDR3: CASSHNSYEQYF. CDR3 in DNA: TGCGCCAGCAGCCACAACTCCTACGAGCAGTACTTC. This chain uses TRBV5-1 with TRBJ2-7; D unclear. CDR3 length: 12 amino acids. Trimming removed 4 bases from V and 0 bases from J, with 5 bases in between. Germline-derived CDR1 and CDR2 are SGHRS and YFSETQ. Together with reference TRBV5-1 and TRBJ2-7, the CDR3 gives the full variable domain: KAGVTQTPRYLIKTRGQQVTLSCSPISGHRSVSWYQQTPGQGLQFLFEYFSETQRNKGNFPGRFSGRQFSNSRSEMNVSTLELGDSALYLCASSHNSYEQYFGPGTRLTVT.

J is TRBJ2-3 and V is TRBV30; D is unclear. Germline CDR1 is GTSNPN and CDR2 is SVGIG (reference sequence). This CDR3 has 15 amino acids. With 1 base removed from V and 7 bases from J, the gap between germline ends came to 18 bases. CDR3 coding DNA: TGTGCCTGGAGTGGCCCCTTGGGCCCCGTCCATACGCAGTATTTT. It yields the protein CAWSGPLGPVHTQYF.

This rearrangement joins TRBV7-8 to TRBJ2-1; maybe TRBD2 (6 bases). This CDR3 contains 15 residues. The germline V and J ends were trimmed by 0 bases and 6 bases, with 12 bases remaining between them. Germline CDR1 is SGHVS and CDR2 is FQNEAQ. CDR3 nucleotide sequence: TGTGCCAGCAGCTTAGCGCAGGGACTTATCAATGAGCAGTTCTTC. Translating it yields CASSLAQGLINEQFF.

This sequence joins TRBV6-5 and TRBJ2-1; tentatively, D is TRBD1 (7 bases). Germline CDR1 MNHEY, CDR2 SVGAGI. V was clipped by 5 bases and J by 11 bases, with 16 bases between them. The length of the CDR3 is 13 residues. The CDR3 loop reads CASSQGGLQQQFF. CDR3 bases: TGTGCCAGCAGTCAGGGGGGCCTCCAACAGCAGTTCTTC.

This chain links TRBV5-8 with TRBJ2-4, with D tentatively TRBD1 (5 bases). Per germline, CDR1 SGHTS and CDR2 YDEGEE. Trimming took off 4 bases at V and 0 bases at J, with 17 bases between the two ends. The CDR3 is 17 amino acids. The chain's CDR3 is CASSSRQLLLAKNIQYF. CDR3 coding DNA: TGTGCCAGCAGCAGTCGACAGTTACTGCTAGCCAAAAACATTCAGTACTTC.

The chain uses TRBV9 and TRBJ2-3, with D possibly being TRBD2 (5 bases). Trimming left V 3 bases short and J 0 bases short, with 8 bases between. This CDR3 has 14 residues. Germline loops: CDR1 SGDLS, CDR2 YYNGEE. CDR3 region: CASSARESTDTQYF. CDR3 coding DNA: TGTGCCAGCAGCGCGAGGGAAAGCACAGATACGCAGTATTTT.

The V call is TRBV5-1, the J call TRBJ1-1; 8 nucleotides agree with TRBD1. This CDR3 is 14 amino acids long. V was clipped by 4 bases and J by 3 bases; unmatched bases: 5. In germline, CDR1 is SGHRS, CDR2 YFSETQ. In DNA form, the CDR3 reads TGCGCCAGCAGCCCTGGGACAGGCGACACTGAAGCTTTCTTT. Protein: CASSPGTGDTEAFF. The full variable domain, with the rest looked up from reference TRBV5-1 and TRBJ1-1, is KAGVTQTPRYLIKTRGQQVTLSCSPISGHRSVSWYQQTPGQGLQFLFEYFSETQRNKGNFPGRFSGRQFSNSRSEMNVSTLELGDSALYLCASSPGTGDTEAFFGQGTRLTVV.

V is TRBV7-9 and J is TRBJ2-7, with TRBD1 as a possible D gene (5 bases). V lost 3 bases, J lost 5 bases, and 8 bases lay in between. CDR3 size: 12 residues. The V gene's germline CDR1 is SEHNR and CDR2 FQNEAQ (reference sequence). In DNA, the CDR3 is TGTGCCAGCAGCTTCCCAGGGAACGAGCAGTACTTC. The encoded protein is CASSFPGNEQYF.

V and J are TRBV25-1 and TRBJ2-3; D possibly corresponds to TRBD2 (7 bases). Trimming stripped 1 base from V and 1 base from J, with 15 bases between. This CDR3 is 17 amino acids long. Germline V lookup: CDR1 MGHDK, CDR2 SYGVNS. CDR3 sequence reads: CASSEFGGPRRTDTQYF. The CDR3 DNA follows: TGTGCCAGCAGTGAATTCGGGGGGCCCCGTCGCACAGATACGCAGTATTTT.

The J gene is TRBJ1-1, the V gene TRBV2; TRBD1 is a possible D gene (6 bases). V dropped 5 bases and J dropped 2 bases, with 9 bases sitting between them. Germline V CDR1 and CDR2: SNHLY, FYNNEI. The CDR3 has 13 residues. The CDR3 nucleotides are TGTGCCAGCAGTTGGGACACTAACACTGAAGCTTTCTTT. Translating it yields CASSWDTNTEAFF.

As concerns this clone: The same CDR3 can be traced to other DNA sequences in this sample. V gene TRBV6-4 combines with J gene TRBJ2-3; the match to TRBD2 covers 10 bases. The CDR3 has 15 amino acids. Germline CDR1 is MRHNA and CDR2 is SNTAGT. Trimming took 4 bases from V and 2 from J; bases not matched to a gene: 3. The CDR3 protein is CASSGTSGDTDTQYF. In DNA, the CDR3 is TGTGCCAGCAGTGGAACTAGCGGGGACACAGATACGCAGTATTTT.

The chain links TRBV18 to TRBJ1-4; D gene uncertain. CDR1 and CDR2 (germline): KGHSH, LQKENI. This CDR3 is 15 amino acids long. Trimming cost V 3 bases and J 4 bases, with 12 bases left between them. Here the CDR3 DNA reads TGTGCCAGCTCACCCCAGCAGGATCATAATGAAAAACTGTTTTTT. Translating it yields CASSPQQDHNEKLFF.

This chain links TRBV11-3 with TRBJ2-1, with D perhaps matching TRBD2 (7 bases). This CDR3 comprises 17 residues. The ends were cut back, 0 bases at V and 5 bases at J, with 17 bases in the middle. Germline V gene data show CDR1 as SGHNT and CDR2 as YENEEA. Written as DNA, the CDR3 is TGTGCCAGCAGCTTAGAGGCCTCTAGGGGGGGTAACAATGAGCAGTTCTTC. It codes for CASSLEASRGGNNEQFF.

Only one count was recorded for this clone. The genes are TRBV9 and TRBJ1-1; the D gene is possibly TRBD1 (6 bases). The CDR3 runs to 14 residues. Per the germline V gene, CDR1 is SGDLS and CDR2 is YYNGEE. V was trimmed by 2 bases and J by 1 base, leaving 9 bases between them. The CDR3 spells CASSVIQGNTEAFF. The CDR3 DNA is TGTGCCAGCAGCGTTATACAGGGGAACACTGAAGCTTTCTTT.

The chain links TRBV4-2 to TRBJ2-1, with TRBD2 matching 9 bases. The germline gives CDR1 LGHNA, CDR2 YNFKEQ. V lost 6 bases to trimming and J lost 1 base; unmatched junction nucleotides: 4. The CDR3 is made up of 15 amino acids. CDR3 DNA sequence: TGTGCCAGCAGGGCTAGCGGGGAGTCCTACAATGAGCAGTTCTTC. Its translation: CASRASGESYNEQFF.

This clone came up once. DNA of the CDR3: TGTGCCAGTAGAGGCAGGGGGAACACCGGGGAGCTGTTTTTT. Translated: CASRGRGNTGELFF. The chain has TRBV19 and TRBJ2-2, with TRBD1 as a possible D gene (6 bases). CDR1 is LNHDA and CDR2 is SQIVND in the germline V gene (reference sequence). V was pared by 6 bases and J by 1 base, with 9 bases between. The CDR3 totals 14 residues.

V and J are TRBV19 and TRBJ2-5, with a possible D match to TRBD2 (6 bases). The V end lost 9 bases, the J end lost 7 bases, and 15 bases lay between the germline ends. CDR1 is LNHDA, CDR2 SQIVND, per germline (reference sequence). The CDR3 totals 12 residues. As DNA, the CDR3 is TGTGCCAGCGAGACGCCCGGGGGGACCCAGTACTTC. Its protein is CASETPGGTQYF. Combining the CDR3 with reference TRBV19 and TRBJ2-5 gives the whole variable domain DGGITQSPKYLFRKEGQNVTLSCEQNLNHDAMYWYRQDPGQGLRLIYYSQIVNDFQKGDIAEGYSVSREKKESFPLTVTSAQKNPTAFYLCASETPGGTQYFGPGTRLLVL.

This clone was seen a single time. This rearrangement joins TRBV5-1 to TRBJ1-1; D gene uncertain. V dropped 6 bases and J dropped 6 bases, with 18 bases sitting between them. This CDR3 is built from 14 residues. Germline CDR1 and CDR2: SGHRS and YFSETQ. The CDR3 loop is CASTLRGMGAEAFF. CDR3 nucleotides: TGCGCCAGCACGCTTCGAGGGATGGGCGCTGAAGCTTTCTTT.

This rearrangement joins TRBV19 to TRBJ2-4; possible D gene TRBD2, 6 bases. CDR1 and CDR2 from the germline V gene are LNHDA and SQIVND (reference sequence). The V end was cut by 2 bases, the J end by 3 bases, with 14 bases between. This CDR3 has 16 residues. CDR3: CASSIWGSGHKNIQYF. The CDR3 DNA reads TGTGCCAGTAGTATATGGGGTAGCGGCCACAAAAACATTCAGTACTTC.

The V gene is TRBV12-2, the J gene TRBJ2-1; TRBD2, the D gene given by the table, was not confirmed from the DNA. TRBV12-2 is recorded as a pseudogene. CDR3 length: 19 residues. The CDR3 protein is CASPTSKGLHPPSYNEQFF. CDR3 in DNA: TGTGCAAGTCCCACCTCTAAGGGACTCCATCCACCCTCCTACAATGAGCAGTTCTTC.

The chain recombines TRBV4-1 with TRBJ2-1; 7 positions agree with TRBD1. V shed 2 bases, J shed 0 bases, and the junction held 4 bases outside the gene matches. The germline V gene encodes CDR1 MGHRA and CDR2 YSYEKL. This CDR3 is 16 amino acids long. The CDR3 DNA is TGCGCCAGCAGCCAACAACAGGGGATCTCCTACAATGAGCAGTTCTTC. Translation: CASSQQQGISYNEQFF.

The V gene is TRBV5-4, the J gene TRBJ2-7, with TRBD2 matching 13 bases. The CDR3 contains 15 residues. The germline V gene has CDR1 SGHNT and CDR2 YYREEE (reference sequence). Trimming took 3 bases from V and 2 from J; bases not matched to a gene: 2. CDR3 sequence reads: CASSWTSGGTYEQYF. Here the CDR3 DNA reads TGTGCCAGCAGCTGGACTAGCGGGGGTACCTACGAGCAGTACTTC. The variable domain in full, with the rest retrieved from reference TRBV5-4 and TRBJ2-7, is ETGVTQSPTHLIKTRGQQVTLRCSSQSGHNTVSWYQQALGQGPQFIFQYYREEENGRGNFPPRFSGLQFPNYSSELNVNALELDDSALYLCASSWTSGGTYEQYFGPGTRLTVT.

The chain links TRBV19 to TRBJ2-5, with a weak D call TRBD2 (6 bases). Germline values: CDR1 LNHDA, CDR2 SQIVND (reference sequence). Trimming left V 6 bases short and J 2 bases short, with 16 bases between. The CDR3 has 15 amino acids. The CDR3 region has the DNA TGTGCCAGTAGAATGGGGGGAGGCAGGCAAGAGACCCAGTACTTC. As protein: CASRMGGGRQETQYF.

The CDR3 sequence: CASSLFQGSYGYTF. As DNA, the CDR3 is TGTGCCAGCAGCTTGTTTCAGGGGAGCTATGGCTACACCTTC. The gene calls are TRBV5-4 and TRBJ1-2, with TRBD1 as a possible D gene (6 bases). Trimming removed 1 base from V and 4 bases from J, with 11 bases in between. The CDR3 covers 14 residues. Germline CDR1 SGHNT, CDR2 YYREEE (reference sequence).

This chain joins TRBV2 and TRBJ2-3, with D possibly being TRBD1 (5 bases). V lost 3 bases and J lost 3, with 16 bases in between. This CDR3 contains 16 residues. Germline CDR1 SNHLY, CDR2 FYNNEI. The CDR3 here is CASSEEAGSGTDTQYF. CDR3 nucleotides: TGTGCCAGCAGTGAGGAAGCAGGGTCAGGGACAGATACGCAGTATTTT.